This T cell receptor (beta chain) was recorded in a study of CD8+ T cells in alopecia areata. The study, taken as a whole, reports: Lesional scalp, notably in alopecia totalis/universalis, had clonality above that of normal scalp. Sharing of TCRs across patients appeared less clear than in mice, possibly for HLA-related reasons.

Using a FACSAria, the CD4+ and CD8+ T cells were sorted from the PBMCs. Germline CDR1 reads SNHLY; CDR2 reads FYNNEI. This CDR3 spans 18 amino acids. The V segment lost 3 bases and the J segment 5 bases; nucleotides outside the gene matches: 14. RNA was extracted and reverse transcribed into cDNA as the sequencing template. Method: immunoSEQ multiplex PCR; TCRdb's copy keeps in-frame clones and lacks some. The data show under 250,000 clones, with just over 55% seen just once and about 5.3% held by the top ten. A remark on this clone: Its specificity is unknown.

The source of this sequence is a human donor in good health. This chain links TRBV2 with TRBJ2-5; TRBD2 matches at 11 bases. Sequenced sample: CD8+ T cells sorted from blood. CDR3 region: CASSDLVSSGGPEETQYF. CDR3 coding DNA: TGTGCCAGCAGTGACCTAGTGTCTAGCGGGGGGCCGGAGGAGACCCAGTACTTC.